The clone carrying this T cell receptor (beta chain) has just one count. The data were taken from a study of blood T cell repertoires in COVID-19. For the study at large: T cells, B-cell-depleted T cells, or PBMCs supplied cDNA or gDNA.

Germline V gene data show CDR1 as MGHRA and CDR2 as YSYEKL. The CDR3 contains 14 residues. The trim removed 4 bases at V and 0 bases at J, leaving 2 bases unmatched. Original methodology: Cell counts per sample came from amplifying reference gene primers. Here immunoSEQ multiplex PCR was the method, and the copy in TCRdb shows in-frame clones only, minus some. D and trimming come from the DNA, and the V and J calls and clone size come from that table. The sample holds just under 150,000 clones, 87% seen once. The chain links TRBV4-1 to TRBJ1-2, with TRBD1 matching over 7 bases. The clonotype comes from a man aged 45-65 years who had recovered from COVID-19. Sequencing was performed on peripheral blood. The CDR3 spells CASSRQGSNYGYTF. For the CDR3, the DNA is TGCGCCAGCAGCCGACAGGGTTCTAACTATGGCTACACCTTC.